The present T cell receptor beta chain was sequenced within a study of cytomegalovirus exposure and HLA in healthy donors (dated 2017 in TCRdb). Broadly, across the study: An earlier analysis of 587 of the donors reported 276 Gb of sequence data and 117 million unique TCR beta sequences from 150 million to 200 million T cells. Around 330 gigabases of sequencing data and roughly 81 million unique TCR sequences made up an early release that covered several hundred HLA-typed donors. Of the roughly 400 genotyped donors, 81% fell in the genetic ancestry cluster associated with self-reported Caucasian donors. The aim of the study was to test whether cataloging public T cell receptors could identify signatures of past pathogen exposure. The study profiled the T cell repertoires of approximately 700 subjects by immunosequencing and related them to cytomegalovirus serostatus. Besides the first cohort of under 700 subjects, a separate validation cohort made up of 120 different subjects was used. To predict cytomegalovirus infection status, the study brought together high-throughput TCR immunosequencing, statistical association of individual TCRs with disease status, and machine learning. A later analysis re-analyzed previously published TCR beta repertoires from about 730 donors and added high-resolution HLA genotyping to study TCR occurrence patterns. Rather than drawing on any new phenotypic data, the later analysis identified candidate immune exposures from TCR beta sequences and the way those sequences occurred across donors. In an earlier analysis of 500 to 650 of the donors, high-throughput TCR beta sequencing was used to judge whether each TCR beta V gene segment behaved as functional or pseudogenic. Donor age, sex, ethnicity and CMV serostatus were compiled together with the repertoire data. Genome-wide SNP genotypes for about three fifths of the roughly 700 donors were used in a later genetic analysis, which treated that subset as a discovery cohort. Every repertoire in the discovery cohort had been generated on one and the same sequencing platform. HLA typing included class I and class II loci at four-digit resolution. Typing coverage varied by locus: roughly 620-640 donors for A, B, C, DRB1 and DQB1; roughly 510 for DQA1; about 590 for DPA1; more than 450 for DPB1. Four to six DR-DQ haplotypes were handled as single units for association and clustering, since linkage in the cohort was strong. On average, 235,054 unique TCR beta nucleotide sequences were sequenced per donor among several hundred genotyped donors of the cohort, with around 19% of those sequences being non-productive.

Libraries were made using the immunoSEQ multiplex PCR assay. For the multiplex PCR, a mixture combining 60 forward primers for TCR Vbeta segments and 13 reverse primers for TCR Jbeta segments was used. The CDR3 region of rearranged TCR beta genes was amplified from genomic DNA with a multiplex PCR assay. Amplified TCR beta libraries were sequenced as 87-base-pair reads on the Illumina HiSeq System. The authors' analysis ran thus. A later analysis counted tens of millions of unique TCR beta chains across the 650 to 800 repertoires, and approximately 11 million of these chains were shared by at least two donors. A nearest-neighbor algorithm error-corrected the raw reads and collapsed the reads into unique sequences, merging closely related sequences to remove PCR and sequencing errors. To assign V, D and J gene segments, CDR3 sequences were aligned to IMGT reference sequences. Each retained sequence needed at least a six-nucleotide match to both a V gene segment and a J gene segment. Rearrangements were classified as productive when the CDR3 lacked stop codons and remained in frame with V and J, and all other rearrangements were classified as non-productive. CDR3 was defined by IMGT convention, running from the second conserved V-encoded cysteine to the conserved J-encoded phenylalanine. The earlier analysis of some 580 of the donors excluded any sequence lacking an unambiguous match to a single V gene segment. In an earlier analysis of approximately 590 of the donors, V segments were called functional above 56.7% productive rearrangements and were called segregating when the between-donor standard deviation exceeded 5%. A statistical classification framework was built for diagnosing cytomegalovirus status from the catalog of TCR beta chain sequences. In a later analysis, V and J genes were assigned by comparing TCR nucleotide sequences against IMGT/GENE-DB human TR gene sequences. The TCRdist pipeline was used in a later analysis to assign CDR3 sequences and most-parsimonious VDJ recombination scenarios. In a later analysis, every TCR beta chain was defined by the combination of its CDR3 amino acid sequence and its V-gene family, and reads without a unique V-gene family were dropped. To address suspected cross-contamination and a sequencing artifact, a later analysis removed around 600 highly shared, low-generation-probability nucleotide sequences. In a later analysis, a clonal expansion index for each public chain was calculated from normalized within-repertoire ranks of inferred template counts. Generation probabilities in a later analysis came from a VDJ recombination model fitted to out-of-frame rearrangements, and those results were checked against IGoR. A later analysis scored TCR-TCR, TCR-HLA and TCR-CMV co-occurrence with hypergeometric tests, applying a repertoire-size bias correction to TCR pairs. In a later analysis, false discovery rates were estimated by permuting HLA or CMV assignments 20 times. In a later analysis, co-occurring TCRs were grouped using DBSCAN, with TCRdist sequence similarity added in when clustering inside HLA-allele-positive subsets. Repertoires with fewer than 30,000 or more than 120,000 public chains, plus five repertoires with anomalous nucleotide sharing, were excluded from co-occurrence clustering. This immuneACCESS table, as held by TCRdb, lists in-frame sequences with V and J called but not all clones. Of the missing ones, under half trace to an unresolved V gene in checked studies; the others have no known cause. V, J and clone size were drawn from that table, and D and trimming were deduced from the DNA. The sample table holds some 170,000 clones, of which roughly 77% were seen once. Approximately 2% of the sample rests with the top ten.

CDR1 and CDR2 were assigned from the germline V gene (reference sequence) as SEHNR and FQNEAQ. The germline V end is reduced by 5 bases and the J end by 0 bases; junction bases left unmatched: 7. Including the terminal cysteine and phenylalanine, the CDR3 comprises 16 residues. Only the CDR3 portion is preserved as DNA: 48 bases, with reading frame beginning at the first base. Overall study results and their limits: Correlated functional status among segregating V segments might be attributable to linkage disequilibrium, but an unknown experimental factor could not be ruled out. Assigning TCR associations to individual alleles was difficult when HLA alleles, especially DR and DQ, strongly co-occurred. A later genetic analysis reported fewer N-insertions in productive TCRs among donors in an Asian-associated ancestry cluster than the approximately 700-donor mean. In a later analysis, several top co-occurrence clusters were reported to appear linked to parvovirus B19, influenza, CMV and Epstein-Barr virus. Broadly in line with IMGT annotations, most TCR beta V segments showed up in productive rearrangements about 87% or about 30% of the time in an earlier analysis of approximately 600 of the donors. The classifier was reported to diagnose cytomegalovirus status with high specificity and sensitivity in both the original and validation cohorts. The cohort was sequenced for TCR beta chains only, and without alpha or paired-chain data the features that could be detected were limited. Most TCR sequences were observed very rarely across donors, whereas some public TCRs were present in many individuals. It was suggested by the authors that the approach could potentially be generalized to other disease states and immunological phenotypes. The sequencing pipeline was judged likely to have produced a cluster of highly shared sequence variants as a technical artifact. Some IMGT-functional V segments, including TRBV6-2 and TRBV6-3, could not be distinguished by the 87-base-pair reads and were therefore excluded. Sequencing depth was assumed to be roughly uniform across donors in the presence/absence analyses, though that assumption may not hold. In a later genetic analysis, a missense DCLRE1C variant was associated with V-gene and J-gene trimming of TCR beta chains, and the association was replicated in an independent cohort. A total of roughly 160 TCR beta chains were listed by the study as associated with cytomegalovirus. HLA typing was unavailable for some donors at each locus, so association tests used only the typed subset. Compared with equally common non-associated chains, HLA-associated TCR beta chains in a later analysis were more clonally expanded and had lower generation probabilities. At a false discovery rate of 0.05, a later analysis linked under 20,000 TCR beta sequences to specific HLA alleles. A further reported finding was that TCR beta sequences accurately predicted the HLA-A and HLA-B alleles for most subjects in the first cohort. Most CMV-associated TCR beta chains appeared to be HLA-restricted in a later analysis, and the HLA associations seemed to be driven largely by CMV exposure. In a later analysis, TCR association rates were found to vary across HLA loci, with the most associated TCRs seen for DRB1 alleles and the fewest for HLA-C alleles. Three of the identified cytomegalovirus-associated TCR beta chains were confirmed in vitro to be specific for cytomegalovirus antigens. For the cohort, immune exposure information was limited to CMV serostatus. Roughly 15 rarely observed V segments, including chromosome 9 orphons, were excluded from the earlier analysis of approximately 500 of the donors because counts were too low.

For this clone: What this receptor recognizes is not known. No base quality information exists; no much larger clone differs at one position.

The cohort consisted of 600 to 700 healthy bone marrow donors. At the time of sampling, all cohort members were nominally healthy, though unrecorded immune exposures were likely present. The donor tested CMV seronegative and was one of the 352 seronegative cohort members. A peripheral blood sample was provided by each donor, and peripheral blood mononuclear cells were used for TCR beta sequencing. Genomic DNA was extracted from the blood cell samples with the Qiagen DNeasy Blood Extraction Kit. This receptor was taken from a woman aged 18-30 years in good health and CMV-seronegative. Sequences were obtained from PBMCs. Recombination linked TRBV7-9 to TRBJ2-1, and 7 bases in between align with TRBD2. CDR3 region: CASSRDSGPSYNEQFF. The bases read TGTGCCAGCAGCCGAGATAGCGGGCCCTCCTACAATGAGCAGTTCTTC.